This TCR beta chain was observed in a study of control samples from healthy donors and cancer patients. The germline CDR1 and CDR2 sequences are WNHNN and SYGVQD (reference sequence). V lost 2 bases to trimming and J lost 2 bases, with 12 bases between them. CDR3 length equals 15 residues. Only in-frame clones appear in the TCRdb table, and some are missing; sequencing was by immunoSEQ multiplex PCR. The table shows 75,000 to 90,000 clones, with approximately 91% occurring only once. The sequencing sample was made of blood. The rearrangement uses TRBV10-1 and TRBJ2-5, with TRBD1 as a possible D gene (6 bases). The clonotype was recovered from a man aged 45-65 years in good health. This CDR3 is CASSERRQDQETQYF. For the CDR3, the DNA is TGCGCCAGCAGTGAGCGAAGACAGGATCAAGAGACCCAGTACTTC.